Listed here are 10 T cell receptor beta chains from one sample, sequenced in a study of blood T cell repertoires in COVID-19. Data came from immunoSEQ multiplex PCR; TCRdb stores just in-frame clones and leaves some out. Of tens of thousands of clones in the sample, approximately 85% were seen once. The sequenced material came from peripheral blood. The receptors originated from a man over 45 with COVID-19, enrolled during active disease.

The chain couples TRBV5-4 to TRBJ1-2; 7 bases map to TRBD1. The CDR3 runs 15 residues. Germline V gives CDR1 SGHNT, CDR2 YYREEE (reference sequence). Trimming took 0 bases from V and 1 from J; bases not matched to a gene: 3. CDR3 protein: CASSLGDRVNYGYTF. CDR3 coding DNA: TGTGCCAGCAGCTTGGGGGACAGAGTTAACTATGGCTACACCTTC. Combining the CDR3 with reference TRBV5-4 and TRBJ1-2 gives the whole variable domain ETGVTQSPTHLIKTRGQQVTLRCSSQSGHNTVSWYQQALGQGPQFIFQYYREEENGRGNFPPRFSGLQFPNYSSELNVNALELDDSALYLCASSLGDRVNYGYTFGSGTRLTVV.

This chain uses TRBV3-1 (or the pseudogene TRBV3-2) with TRBJ1-1; D remains ambiguous. The V gene's germline CDR1 is LGHDT and CDR2 YNNKEL (reference sequence). Between the trimmed V and J ends, which lost 1 base and 1 base, there was a span of 16 bases. The CDR3 extends over 17 amino acids. This CDR3 reads CASSQGVSFGRNTEAFF. CDR3 coding DNA: TGTGCCAGCAGCCAAGGTGTTTCCTTCGGGAGGAACACTGAAGCTTTCTTT.

This clone was found once. The J gene is TRBJ2-7, the V gene TRBV6-5, with 8 nucleotides matching TRBD1. Germline-derived CDR1 and CDR2 are MNHEY and SVGAGI. The CDR3 length is 15 residues. J lost 3 bases, V lost 5 bases, and 9 bases had no gene match. For the CDR3, the DNA is TGTGCCAGCAGTCAGTACAGGGGGTGGAGCTACGAGCAGTACTTC. The encoded protein is CASSQYRGWSYEQYF.

This clone has only a few counts. The gene calls are TRBV2 and TRBJ1-1, with D possibly TRBD1 on 5 matching bases. Germline V lookup: CDR1 SNHLY, CDR2 FYNNEI. Trimming removed 6 bases at V and 8 bases at J, with 19 bases between. This CDR3 is built from 14 residues. CDR3 region: CASRPDSFGLEAFF. The CDR3 coding sequence is TGTGCCAGCAGACCAGACAGTTTTGGCCTGGAAGCTTTCTTT.

The V and J genes are TRBV4-1 and TRBJ2-3; 7 bases match TRBD2. Germline trimming cut 4 bases from V and 1 base from J; bases unmatched to any gene: 11. Germline V CDR1 and CDR2: MGHRA, YSYEKL. This CDR3 is built from 17 residues. The CDR3 reads CASSRTSGAGGTDTQYF. The CDR3 DNA is TGCGCCAGCAGCCGCACGAGCGGGGCCGGGGGCACAGATACGCAGTATTTT.

This clone appeared once. This sequence joins TRBV7-8 and TRBJ2-7, with D possibly being TRBD1 (6 bases). CDR1 is SGHVS and CDR2 is FQNEAQ in the germline V gene. The CDR3 extends over 14 amino acids. Trimming took off 5 bases at V and 3 bases at J, with 14 bases between the two ends. The CDR3 nucleotides read TGTGCCAGCAGCCCGCCGGACAGCATCTACGAGCAGTACTTC. It codes for CASSPPDSIYEQYF. The entire variable domain, with the rest obtained from reference TRBV7-8 and TRBJ2-7, is as follows: GAGVSQSPRYKVAKRGQDVALRCDPISGHVSLFWYQQALGQGPEFLTYFQNEAQLDKSGLPSDRFFAERPEGSVSTLKIQRTQQEDSAVYLCASSPPDSIYEQYFGPGTRLTVT.

The rearrangement joins TRBV19 to TRBJ2-7; TRBD2 agrees at 11 bases. With V trimmed by 5 bases and J by 1 base, 10 bases remained unmatched. Germline V gene lookup returns CDR1 LNHDA and CDR2 SQIVND (reference sequence). There are 17 residues in the CDR3. CDR3: CASSLSGIAGGSYEQYF. In DNA, the CDR3 is TGTGCCAGTAGTCTATCCGGAATAGCGGGAGGGTCCTACGAGCAGTACTTC.

V usage is TRBV28 and J usage is TRBJ2-7; tentatively, D is TRBD1 (5 bases). The germline V gene encodes CDR1 MDHEN and CDR2 SYDVKM. V lost 7 bases to trimming and J lost 5 bases, with 9 bases between them. The CDR3 runs to 11 residues. CDR3 in DNA: TGTGCCAGCACACAGGTCGACGAGCAGTACTTC. Its protein product is CASTQVDEQYF.

The chain has TRBV11-2 and TRBJ2-1, with 7 bases fitting TRBD2. Germline values: CDR1 SGHAT, CDR2 FQNNGV. V was clipped by 6 bases and J by 9 bases; unmatched bases: 14. The CDR3 loop spans 15 amino acids. CDR3 nucleotides: TGTGCCAGCAGACCATTCTTAGCGCCGGGGGGTGAGCAGTTCTTC. Its translation: CASRPFLAPGGEQFF.

This chain connects TRBV28 to TRBJ1-5; D may be TRBD1 (5 bases). In germline, CDR1 is MDHEN, CDR2 SYDVKM. The germline V and J ends were trimmed by 10 bases and 0 bases, with 13 bases remaining between them. The CDR3 runs 14 residues. The CDR3: CATRTRISNQPQHF. The CDR3 nucleotides are TGTGCCACACGGACAAGGATTAGCAATCAGCCCCAGCATTTT.